This T cell receptor (beta chain) was sequenced for a study of blood T cell repertoires in COVID-19. Assay used: immunoSEQ multiplex PCR; TCRdb lists only in-frame clones, some missing. The profile shows 220,000 or so clones, roughly 80% of them singletons. CDR1 and CDR2 from the germline V gene are MNHEY and SMNVEV (reference sequence). V gave up 4 bases and J gave up 7 bases; unmatched junction bases: 6. The CDR3 covers 15 residues. This receptor was taken from a woman between 40 and 55 years old with acute COVID-19. V usage is TRBV27 and J usage is TRBJ2-1; 11 bases line up with TRBD2. Sequenced input: PBMCs or T cells enriched from blood (not recorded which). The DNA of the CDR3 is TGTGCCAGCAGTTCGACTAGCGGGATGCCTAATGAGCAGTTCTTC. Its translation is CASSSTSGMPNEQFF.